Given below is one T cell receptor beta chain in context. Its target is not known. This sample stems from a study of CD8 T cells in ankylosing spondylitis. Overall study findings and caveats: CD8+ cells made up the disease-linked clones, which were relatively rare in peripheral blood. The study identified a TCR beta motif of about eight highly homologous variants that appeared characteristic of ankylosing spondylitis blood.

The germline gives CDR1 DFQATT, CDR2 SNEGSKA (reference sequence). The CDR3 length is 17 residues. V lost 2 bases to trimming and J lost 5 bases; unmatched junction nucleotides: 7. TCRdb analysed the 5' RACE reads with MiXCR anew, one entry per CDR3 protein. The table has 350,000 or so distinct CDR3 sequences, under 8.5% seen once. The rearrangement joins TRBV20-1 to TRBJ2-3, with 16 bases that match TRBD2. The specimen sequenced was blood, either unsorted or a sorted T cell fraction (not recorded which). This receptor was taken from a male donor with ankylosing spondylitis. DNA for the CDR3: TGCAGTGCTAGACTGGGACTAGCGGGAGGGCCCGTAGATACGCAGTATTTT. It is translated as CSARLGLAGGPVDTQYF.